Below, 15 T cell receptor beta chains from the same sample are listed, as sequenced in a study of cytomegalovirus exposure and HLA in healthy donors. PCR primers comprised 60 Vbeta and 13 Jbeta primers. The protocol was immunoSEQ multiplex PCR, while the TCRdb copy is restricted to in-frame clones and leaves out a portion. The data show over 150,000 clones, roughly 70% seen once. Sequencing was done on a sample of PBMCs. The source of these receptors is a woman between 50 and 59 years old in good health and CMV-seropositive.

This clone was seen more than once but under ten times. The chain carries TRBV30 and TRBJ2-3, with D maybe TRBD1 (5 bases). Germline CDR1 GTSNPN, CDR2 SVGIG (reference sequence). The V gene lost 0 bases and the J gene lost 1 base, with 11 bases spanning the gap. The CDR3 has 15 amino acids. CDR3 nucleotides: TGTGCCTGGAGTGTAGGGGCGGCAGGCACAGATACGCAGTATTTT. This codes for CAWSVGAAGTDTQYF.

This clone was detected only a few times. The V gene is TRBV5-1, the J gene TRBJ2-1; TRBD2 might be the D (5 bases). V was cut by 2 bases and J by 6 bases, with 15 bases left in between. The CDR3 spans 15 residues. Germline V gene sequence: CDR1 SGHRS, CDR2 YFSETQ. The CDR3 sequence: CASSLREEVPNEQFF. Here the CDR3 DNA reads TGCGCCAGCAGCTTAAGAGAGGAGGTACCCAATGAGCAGTTCTTC.

The chain joins TRBV30 to TRBJ1-4, with D uncertain. The CDR3 has 13 residues. The germline V and J ends were trimmed by 3 bases and 0 bases, with 5 bases remaining between them. The germline CDR1 and CDR2 sequences are GTSNPN and SVGIG (reference sequence). The CDR3 DNA is TGTGCCTGGAGGAGGGCAACTAATGAAAAACTGTTTTTT. It yields the protein CAWRRATNEKLFF.

V usage is TRBV6-6 and J usage is TRBJ1-5; D is ambiguous. Trimming took 0 bases from V and 11 from J, leaving 11 bases between them. The CDR3 is made up of 13 amino acids. Germline V gene data show CDR1 as MNHNY and CDR2 as SVGAGI (reference sequence). The CDR3 sequence: CASSYSIRETQHF. CDR3 sequence (DNA): TGTGCCAGCAGTTACTCGATTCGGGAGACCCAGCATTTT.

This clone appeared a single time. This chain links TRBV7-9 with TRBJ1-3; tentatively, D is TRBD1 (5 bases). CDR1 is SEHNR, CDR2 FQNEAQ, per germline (reference sequence). The CDR3 covers 17 residues. V was trimmed by 7 bases and J by 0 bases, leaving 19 bases between them. The CDR3 sequence is CASTPREGLISGNTIYF. The CDR3 region has the DNA TGTGCCAGCACCCCACGGGAGGGGTTAATCTCTGGAAACACCATATATTTT.

The chain is built from TRBV6-5 and TRBJ1-4; 7 bases agree with TRBD1. The CDR3 runs to 14 residues. Germline V gene sequence: CDR1 MNHEY, CDR2 SVGAGI. The V gene end was trimmed by 10 bases and the J gene end by 8 bases; junction bases not matched to a gene: 13. CDR3: CATGGGQGHEKLFF. In DNA form, the CDR3 reads TGTGCCACCGGAGGGGGCCAGGGACACGAAAAACTGTTTTTT.

The chain combines TRBV10-3 with TRBJ2-5; possible D gene TRBD1, 5 bases. The CDR3 has 15 amino acids. Germline lookup yields CDR1 ENHRY and CDR2 SYGVKD. The V and J ends lost 3 bases and 3 bases respectively, with 14 bases between them. CDR3 region: CAISDSLQAKETQYF. Here the CDR3 DNA reads TGTGCCATCAGTGACTCCCTACAGGCGAAAGAGACCCAGTACTTC.

V and J are TRBV7-2 and TRBJ2-5; D possibly corresponds to TRBD1 (6 bases). The CDR3 consists of 13 residues. CDR1 is SGHTA and CDR2 is FQGNSA in the germline V gene. V lost 7 bases and J 2 bases, leaving 11 bases between the germline ends. The CDR3 sequence is CASTRTVQETQYF. DNA for the CDR3: TGTGCCAGCACCCGGACAGTGCAAGAGACCCAGTACTTC.

This clone was detected only a few times. The chain recombines TRBV6-6 with TRBJ2-7; D unclear. Per germline, CDR1 MNHNY and CDR2 SVGAGI (reference sequence). Between the trimmed V and J ends, which lost 4 bases and 5 bases, there was a span of 12 bases. This CDR3 is 13 amino acids long. This CDR3 is CASSLGSWDEQYF. CDR3 coding DNA: TGTGCCAGCAGTTTGGGCTCCTGGGACGAGCAGTACTTC.

Regarding this clone: At one end the junction does not follow the germline gene, possibly because of a read error. V usage is TRBV7-9 and J usage is TRBJ2-7; perhaps TRBD2 as D (5 bases). This CDR3 spans 12 amino acids. Germline lookup yields CDR1 SEHNR and CDR2 FQNEAQ (reference sequence). For the CDR3, the DNA is TGTGCCAACAGCGCTCCCGGGGTCGAGCAGTACTTC. Translated: CANSAPGVEQYF.

The chain is built from TRBV6-4 and TRBJ2-7; 9 bases fit TRBD2. The CDR3 is made up of 16 amino acids. V shed 6 bases and J 0 bases; nucleotides not matched to a gene: 9. Per germline, CDR1 MRHNA and CDR2 SNTAGT. The CDR3 bases are TGTGCCAGCAGGCAAAGTAGCGGGGGAATCTCCTACGAGCAGTACTTC. This gives the protein CASRQSSGGISYEQYF.

V and J are TRBV6-5 and TRBJ1-2; D gene unclear. Looked up from germline, CDR1 is MNHEY and CDR2 is SVGAGI. The V end was cut by 2 bases, the J end by 2 bases, with 15 bases between. This CDR3 region has 16 residues. CDR3 sequence: CASSYGSRESNYGYTF. DNA of the CDR3: TGTGCCAGCAGTTACGGCTCGCGGGAATCGAACTATGGCTACACCTTC.

The V gene is TRBV4-1, the J gene TRBJ2-7; D perhaps matches TRBD1 (6 bases). V was pared by 1 base and J by 5 bases, with 18 bases between. Germline-derived CDR1 and CDR2 are MGHRA and YSYEKL. This CDR3 region has 16 residues. DNA of the CDR3: TGCGCCAGCAGCCAAGTATTTGGGGGCAGATTCAACGAGCAGTACTTC. This codes for CASSQVFGGRFNEQYF.

The CDR3 is CASSLGPGTYYEQYF. Written as DNA, the CDR3 is TGTGCCAGCAGCTTAGGTCCGGGAACCTACTACGAGCAGTACTTC. This rearrangement joins TRBV7-2 to TRBJ2-7; maybe TRBD2 (5 bases). Germline V gives CDR1 SGHTA, CDR2 FQGNSA. Trimming took off 1 base at V and 3 bases at J, with 13 bases between the two ends. The CDR3 has 15 amino acids.

This clone was counted only a few times. The chain has TRBV9 and TRBJ2-5; TRBD2 is a possible D gene (7 bases). Deletions cut 3 bases from V and 3 bases from J, with 12 bases between. Germline CDR1 and CDR2: SGDLS and YYNGEE. There are 14 residues in the CDR3. CDR3 in DNA: TGTGCCAGCAGCGCCGGGGGGCCCAAAGAGACCCAGTACTTC. Amino acids: CASSAGGPKETQYF.